This TCR beta chain is from a study of blood T cell repertoires in COVID-19. The overall study: From the United States, Italy and Spain came samples of acute and convalescent COVID-19. T cells, B-cell-depleted T cells, or PBMCs supplied cDNA or gDNA.

The V gene's germline CDR1 is MDHEN and CDR2 SYDVKM. Trimming shortened V by 1 base and J by 14 bases, and 11 bases separated the two germline ends. The CDR3 is 12 residues long. Original handling: Scientists estimated how many nucleated cells there were by amplifying reference gene primers. The protocol was immunoSEQ multiplex PCR, while the TCRdb copy is restricted to in-frame clones and leaves out a portion. That table furnishes V, J and clone size, whereas the DNA furnished D and trimming. The sample has about 98,000 clones, nearly 90% seen once. The TCR was taken from a man between 65 and 85 years old with acute or convalescent COVID-19. The chain uses TRBV28 and TRBJ1-4, with D possibly TRBD1 on 6 matching bases. The material sequenced was peripheral blood. The CDR3 region has the DNA TGTGCCAGCAGTTTATACGAGGGGGGGCTGTTTTTT. Amino acid sequence: CASSLYEGGLFF.